The rows below give T cell receptor beta chains drawn from one sample of a study of blood T cell repertoires in COVID-19. The repertoire was sequenced with immunoSEQ multiplex PCR; TCRdb's copy has only in-frame clones and lacks some. The data contain about 290,000 clones, roughly nine tenths of them seen just once; the ten biggest clones take up 1.5% to 2%. Sequencing input: PBMCs or T cells enriched from blood (not recorded which). The receptors here all came from a woman aged 40 to 55 who had recovered from COVID-19. CDR3s include the opening cysteine and the closing phenylalanine or tryptophan. The D gene is left open where the match is weak. Clone size is stated in some rows and not others, as once, few, many or a class when expanded.

clone_size	d_call	v_call	j_call	cdr3_aa	cdr3_nt
few	.	TRBV15	TRBJ2-7	CATSRDLGSYEQYF	TGTGCCACCAGCAGAGATTTAGGGAGCTACGAGCAGTACTTC
.	.	TRBV7-9	TRBJ1-1	CASSQNGGTEAFF	TGTGCCAGCAGCCAAAACGGGGGAACTGAAGCTTTCTTT
.	TRBD1	TRBV18	TRBJ1-1	CASSPAQGVTEAFF	TGTGCCAGCTCACCTGCACAGGGGGTAACTGAAGCTTTCTTT
.	.	TRBV2	TRBJ1-2	CAGSPGGYSGYTF	TGTGCCGGATCCCCCGGAGGGTACTCTGGCTACACCTTC
.	.	TRBV12-3/TRBV12-4	TRBJ2-1	CASRHRTEKQFF	TGTGCCAGCAGGCATAGAACGGAGAAGCAGTTCTTC
.	TRBD2	TRBV29-1	TRBJ2-1	CSVDLRAGGNEQFF	TGCAGCGTTGACTTGAGGGCGGGGGGCAATGAGCAGTTCTTC
.	TRBD1	TRBV7-2	TRBJ1-6	CASSTRTGGGSPLHF	TGTGCCAGCAGCACCCGGACAGGGGGCGGTTCACCCCTCCACTTT
.	.	TRBV7-2	TRBJ2-1	CASNLQTGNAEQFF	TGTGCCAGCAACCTCCAGACAGGCAATGCGGAGCAGTTCTTC
.	.	TRBV2	TRBJ2-5	CASRETADPEVTQYF	TGTGCCAGCAGAGAGACGGCGGACCCGGAGGTGACCCAGTACTTC
once	TRBD2	TRBV18	TRBJ2-1	CASSLASGRRNEQFF	TGTGCCAGCTCACTCGCTAGCGGGAGGAGGAATGAGCAGTTCTTC
.	.	TRBV16	TRBJ1-1	CASSQQQYTEAFF	TGTGCCAGCAGCCAGCAACAGTACACTGAAGCTTTCTTT
.	TRBD1	TRBV2	TRBJ1-2	CASTDRQGAPINYGYTF	TGTGCCAGCACCGATAGACAGGGCGCCCCTATAAACTATGGCTACACCTTC
once	TRBD1	TRBV29-1	TRBJ2-1	CSVSDRGSLDEQFF	TGCAGCGTTTCGGACAGGGGATCATTGGATGAGCAGTTCTTC
.	.	TRBV4-3	TRBJ2-1	CASSQVSARNNEQFF	TGCGCCAGCAGCCAAGTGTCGGCTAGAAACAATGAGCAGTTCTTC
.	.	TRBV6-5	TRBJ1-1	CASSYRSGVDTEAFF	TGTGCCAGCAGTTACCGGTCAGGGGTAGACACTGAAGCTTTCTTT
.	TRBD2	TRBV7-9	TRBJ2-2	CASSLVAGVATGELFF	TGTGCCAGCAGCTTAGTAGCGGGAGTAGCCACCGGGGAGCTGTTTTTT
.	TRBD1	TRBV5-4	TRBJ1-6	CASSLSGGQGTRLDSPLHF	TGTGCCAGCAGCTTGTCTGGGGGACAGGGGACGCGGTTGGATTCACCCCTCCACTTT
.	.	TRBV7-2	TRBJ1-1	CASSRRQQTTEAFF	TGTGCCAGCAGTCGGCGACAGCAGACCACTGAAGCTTTCTTT